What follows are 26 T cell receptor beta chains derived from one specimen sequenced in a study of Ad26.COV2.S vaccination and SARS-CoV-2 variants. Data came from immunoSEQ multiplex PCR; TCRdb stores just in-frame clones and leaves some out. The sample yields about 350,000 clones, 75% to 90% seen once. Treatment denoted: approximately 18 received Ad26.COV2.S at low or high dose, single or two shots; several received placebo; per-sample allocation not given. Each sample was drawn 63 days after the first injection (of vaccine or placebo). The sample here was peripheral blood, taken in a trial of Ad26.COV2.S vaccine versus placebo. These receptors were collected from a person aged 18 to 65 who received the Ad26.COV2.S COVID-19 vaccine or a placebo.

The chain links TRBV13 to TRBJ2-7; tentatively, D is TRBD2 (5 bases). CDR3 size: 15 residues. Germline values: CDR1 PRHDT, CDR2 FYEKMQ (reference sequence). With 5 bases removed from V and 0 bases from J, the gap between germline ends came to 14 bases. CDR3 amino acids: CASSQTRAASYEQYF. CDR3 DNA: TGTGCCAGCAGCCAAACGAGGGCCGCCTCCTACGAGCAGTACTTC.

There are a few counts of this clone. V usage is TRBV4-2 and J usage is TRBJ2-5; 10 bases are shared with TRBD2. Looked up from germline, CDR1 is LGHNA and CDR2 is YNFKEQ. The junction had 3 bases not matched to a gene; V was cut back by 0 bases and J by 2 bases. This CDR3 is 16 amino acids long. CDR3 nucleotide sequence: TGTGCCAGCAGCCAAGAGAGCGGGAGGGTTCAAGAGACCCAGTACTTC. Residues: CASSQESGRVQETQYF.

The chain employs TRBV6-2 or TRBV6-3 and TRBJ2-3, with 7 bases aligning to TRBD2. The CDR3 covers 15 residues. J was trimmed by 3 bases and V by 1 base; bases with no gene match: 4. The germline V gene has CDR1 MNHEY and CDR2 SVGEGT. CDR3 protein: CASSYWEGWTDTQYF. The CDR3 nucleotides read TGTGCCAGCAGTTACTGGGAGGGCTGGACAGATACGCAGTATTTT.

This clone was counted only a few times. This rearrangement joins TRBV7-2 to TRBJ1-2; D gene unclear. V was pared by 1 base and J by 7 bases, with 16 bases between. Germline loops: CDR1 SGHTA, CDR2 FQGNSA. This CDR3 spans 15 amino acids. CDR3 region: CASSLELAGVGGYTF. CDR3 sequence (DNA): TGTGCCAGCAGCTTAGAGTTGGCAGGAGTTGGTGGCTACACCTTC.

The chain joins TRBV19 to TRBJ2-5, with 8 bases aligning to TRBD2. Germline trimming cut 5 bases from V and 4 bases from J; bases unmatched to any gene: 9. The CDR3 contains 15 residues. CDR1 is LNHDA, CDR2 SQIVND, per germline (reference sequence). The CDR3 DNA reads TGTGCCAGTAGTGTGGCCGGGGGGGCCGGAGAGACCCAGTACTTC. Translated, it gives CASSVAGGAGETQYF.

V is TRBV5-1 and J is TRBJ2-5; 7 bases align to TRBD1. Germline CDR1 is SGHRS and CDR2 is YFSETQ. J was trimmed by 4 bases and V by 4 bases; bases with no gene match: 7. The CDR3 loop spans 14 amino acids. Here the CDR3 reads CASSTGTAGETQYF. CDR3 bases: TGCGCCAGCAGCACTGGGACAGCAGGAGAGACCCAGTACTTC.

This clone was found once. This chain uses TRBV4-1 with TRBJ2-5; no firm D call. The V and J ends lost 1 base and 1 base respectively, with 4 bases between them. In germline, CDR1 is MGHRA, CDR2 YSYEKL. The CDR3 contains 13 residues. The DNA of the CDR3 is TGCGCCAGCAGCCAAGGAGGCCAAGAGACCCAGTACTTC. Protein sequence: CASSQGGQETQYF.

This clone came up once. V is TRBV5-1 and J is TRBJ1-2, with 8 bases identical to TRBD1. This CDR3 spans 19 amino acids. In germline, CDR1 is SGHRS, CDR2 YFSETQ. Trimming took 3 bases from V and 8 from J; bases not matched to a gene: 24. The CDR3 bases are TGCGCCAGCAGCTCTCAAACATGGGGACAGGCGGCTGGAGGCGGGGGCTACACCTTC. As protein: CASSSQTWGQAAGGGGYTF.

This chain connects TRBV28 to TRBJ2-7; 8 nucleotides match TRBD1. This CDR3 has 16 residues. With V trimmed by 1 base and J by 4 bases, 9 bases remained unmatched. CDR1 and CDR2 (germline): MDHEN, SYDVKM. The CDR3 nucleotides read TGTGCCAGCAGTTTATCGGGGACAGGCGGTTTATACGAGCAGTACTTC. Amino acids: CASSLSGTGGLYEQYF.

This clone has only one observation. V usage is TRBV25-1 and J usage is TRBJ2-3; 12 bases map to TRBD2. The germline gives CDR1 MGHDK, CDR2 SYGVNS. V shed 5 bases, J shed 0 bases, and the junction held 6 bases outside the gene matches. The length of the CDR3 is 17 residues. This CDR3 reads CASSTGLAGSSTDTQYF. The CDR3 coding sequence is TGTGCCAGCAGTACGGGACTAGCGGGCTCTAGCACAGATACGCAGTATTTT.

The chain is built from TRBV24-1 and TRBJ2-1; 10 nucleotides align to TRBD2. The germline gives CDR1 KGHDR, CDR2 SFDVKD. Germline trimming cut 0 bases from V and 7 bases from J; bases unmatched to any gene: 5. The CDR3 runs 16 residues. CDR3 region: CATSDLLAGAGNEQFF. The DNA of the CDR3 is TGTGCCACCAGTGATTTGCTAGCGGGAGCGGGGAATGAGCAGTTCTTC.

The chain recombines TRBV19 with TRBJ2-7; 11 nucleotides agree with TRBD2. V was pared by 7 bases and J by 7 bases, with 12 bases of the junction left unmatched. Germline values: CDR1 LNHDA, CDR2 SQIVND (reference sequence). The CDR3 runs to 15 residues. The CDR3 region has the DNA TGTGCCAGTACCCCGGGTCTAGCGGGGGGAGGTGAGCAGTACTTC. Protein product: CASTPGLAGGGEQYF.

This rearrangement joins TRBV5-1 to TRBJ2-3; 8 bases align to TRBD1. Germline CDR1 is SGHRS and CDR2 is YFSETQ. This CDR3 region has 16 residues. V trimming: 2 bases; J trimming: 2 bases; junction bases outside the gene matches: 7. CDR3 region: CASSFNQGAYTDTQYF. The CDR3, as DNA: TGCGCCAGCAGCTTCAACCAGGGGGCCTACACAGATACGCAGTATTTT.

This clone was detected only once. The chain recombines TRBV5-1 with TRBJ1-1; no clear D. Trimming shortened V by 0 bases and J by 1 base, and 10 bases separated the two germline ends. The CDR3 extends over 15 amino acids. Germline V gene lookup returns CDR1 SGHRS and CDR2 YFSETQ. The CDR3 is CASSLELGRNTEAFF. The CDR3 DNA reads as TGCGCCAGCAGCTTGGAACTCGGCCGGAACACTGAAGCTTTCTTT.

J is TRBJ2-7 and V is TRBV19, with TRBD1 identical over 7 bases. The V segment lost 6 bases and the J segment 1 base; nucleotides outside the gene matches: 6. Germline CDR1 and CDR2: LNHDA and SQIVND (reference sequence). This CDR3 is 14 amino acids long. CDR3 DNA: TGTGCCAGTAGCCGGGACAGACCATCCTACGAGCAGTACTTC. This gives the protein CASSRDRPSYEQYF.

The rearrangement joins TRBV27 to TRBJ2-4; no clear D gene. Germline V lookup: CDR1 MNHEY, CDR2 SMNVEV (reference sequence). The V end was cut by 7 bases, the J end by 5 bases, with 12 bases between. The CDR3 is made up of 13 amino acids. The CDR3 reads CASIGLEENIQYF. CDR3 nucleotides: TGTGCCAGCATCGGGCTGGAAGAAAACATTCAGTACTTC.

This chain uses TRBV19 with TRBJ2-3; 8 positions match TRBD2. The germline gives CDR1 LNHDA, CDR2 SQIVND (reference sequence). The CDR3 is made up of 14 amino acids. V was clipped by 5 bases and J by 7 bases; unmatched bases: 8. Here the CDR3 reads CASSSSGGLYTQYF. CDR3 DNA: TGTGCCAGTAGTTCCAGCGGGGGATTGTATACGCAGTATTTT.

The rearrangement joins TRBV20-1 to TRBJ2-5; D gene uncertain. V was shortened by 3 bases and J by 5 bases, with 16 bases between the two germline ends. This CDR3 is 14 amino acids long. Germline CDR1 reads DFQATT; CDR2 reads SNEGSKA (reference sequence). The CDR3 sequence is CSASILVEEETQYF. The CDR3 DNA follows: TGCAGTGCTAGTATCCTAGTCGAGGAGGAGACCCAGTACTTC.

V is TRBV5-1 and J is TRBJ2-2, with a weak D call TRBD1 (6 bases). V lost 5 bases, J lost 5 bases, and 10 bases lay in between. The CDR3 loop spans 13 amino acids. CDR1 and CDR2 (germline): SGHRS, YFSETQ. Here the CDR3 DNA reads TGCGCCAGCAGGCAGGGGACGACCGGGGAGCTGTTTTTT. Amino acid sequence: CASRQGTTGELFF.

In DNA, the CDR3 is TGTGCCAGCAGCCTCAGACTAGCTCTGGACGAGCAGTACTTC. Protein sequence: CASSLRLALDEQYF. The V gene is TRBV3-1 (or the pseudogene TRBV3-2), the J gene TRBJ2-7; 7 nucleotides match TRBD2. V lost 4 bases to trimming and J lost 5 bases; unmatched junction nucleotides: 8. This CDR3 is 14 amino acids long. Per the germline V gene, CDR1 is LGHDT and CDR2 is YNNKEL (reference sequence).

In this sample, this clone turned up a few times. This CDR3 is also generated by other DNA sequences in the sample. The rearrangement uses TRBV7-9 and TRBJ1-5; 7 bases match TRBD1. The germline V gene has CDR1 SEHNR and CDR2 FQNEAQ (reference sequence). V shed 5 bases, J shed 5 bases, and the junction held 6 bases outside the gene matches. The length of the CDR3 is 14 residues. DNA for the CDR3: TGTGCCAGCAGCCCCGGAGGGGGCGATCAGCCCCAGCATTTT. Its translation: CASSPGGGDQPQHF.

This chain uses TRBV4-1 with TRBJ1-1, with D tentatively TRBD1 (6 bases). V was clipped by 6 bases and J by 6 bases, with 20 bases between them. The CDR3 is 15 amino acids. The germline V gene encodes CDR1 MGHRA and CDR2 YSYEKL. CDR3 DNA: TGCGCCAGCAGACCACAGGGCCCCCAGGATGCTGAAGCTTTCTTT. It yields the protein CASRPQGPQDAEAFF.

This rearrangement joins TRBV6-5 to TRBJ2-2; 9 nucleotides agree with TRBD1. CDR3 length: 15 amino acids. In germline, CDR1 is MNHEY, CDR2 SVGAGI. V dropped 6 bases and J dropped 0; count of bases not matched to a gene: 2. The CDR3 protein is CASRQGAANTGELFF. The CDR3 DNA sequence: TGTGCCAGCAGACAGGGGGCGGCGAACACCGGGGAGCTGTTTTTT.

The CDR3 sequence is CASSPGQQETQYF. The CDR3 coding sequence is TGTGCCAGCAGCCCCGGACAGCAAGAGACCCAGTACTTC. The chain links TRBV28 to TRBJ2-5; tentative D call: TRBD1 (6 bases). Germline loops: CDR1 MDHEN, CDR2 SYDVKM. V lost 6 bases and J 2 bases, leaving 10 bases between the germline ends. The CDR3 is 13 residues long.

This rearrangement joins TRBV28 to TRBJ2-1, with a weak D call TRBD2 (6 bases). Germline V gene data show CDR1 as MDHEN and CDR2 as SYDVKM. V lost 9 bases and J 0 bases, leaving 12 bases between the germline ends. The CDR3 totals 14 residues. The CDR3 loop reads CASVWGDSYNEQFF. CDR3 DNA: TGTGCCAGTGTTTGGGGGGACTCCTACAATGAGCAGTTCTTC.

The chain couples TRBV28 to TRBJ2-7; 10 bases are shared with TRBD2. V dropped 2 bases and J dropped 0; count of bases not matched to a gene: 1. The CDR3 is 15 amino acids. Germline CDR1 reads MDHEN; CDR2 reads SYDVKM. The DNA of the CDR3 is TGTGCCAGCAGTTTAGAGCGGGGGGGCTCCTACGAGCAGTACTTC. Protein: CASSLERGGSYEQYF.